This T cell receptor beta chain was identified in a study of vaccination and CD4 T cells after COVID-19. Study context: Comprising six males and four females, the convalescent participants counted two Hispanic individuals among them.

Cultured CD4+ T cells had their DNA profiled by the Oncomine TCR Beta short-read assay. MiXCR, run by TCRdb on the PCR reads, gives a single entry per CDR3 protein. The sample includes roughly 14,000 distinct CDR3 sequences, 40% to 65% of them seen just once. Germline trimming cut 0 bases from V and 6 bases from J; bases unmatched to any gene: 9. CDR1 and CDR2 (germline): WNHNN, SYGVQD (reference sequence). The CDR3 extends over 17 amino acids. The treatment is: approximately 9-day PBMC culture with coronavirus spike peptide pools or control peptides (ViraFEST assay). Notes on this clonotype: Its antigen is unknown.

The sequencing used CD4+ T cells from blood, cultured in vitro, collected before SARS-CoV-2 vaccination. V is TRBV10-1 and J is TRBJ2-3, with TRBD2 matching 10 bases. The clonotype was recovered from a human donor who had recovered from COVID-19. In DNA, the CDR3 is TGCGCCAGCAGTGAGTCGCCAGCGGGAGGGCCTGGGGATACGCAGTATTTT. Amino acid sequence: CASSESPAGGPGDTQYF.